What follows are 5 T cell receptor beta chains derived from one specimen sequenced in a study of T cells in Graves' hyperthyroidism and ophthalmopathy. What was amplified from RNA transcripts were TCR beta CDR3 regions. With the HTBI primer set, the TCR CDR3 went through a first round of RT-PCR. TCRdb used MiXCR to reprocess the multiplex PCR reads, holding one entry per CDR3 protein. This sample carries approximately 570,000 distinct CDR3 sequences, around 20% of them seen once, and the ten largest clones take roughly 50%. Input material: blood. All receptors derive from a man in his forties with Graves' ophthalmopathy.

In its sample, this clonotype was seen many times. V and J are TRBV3-1 and TRBJ2-7; unclear D gene. Germline values: CDR1 LGHDT, CDR2 YNNKEL (reference sequence). The CDR3 spans 12 residues. V was trimmed by 2 bases and J by 4 bases, leaving 6 bases between them. Written as DNA, the CDR3 is TGTGCCAGCAGCCAAACTGGGTACGAGCAGTACTTC. This codes for CASSQTGYEQYF.

This chain links TRBV28 with TRBJ2-3; D uncertain. Looked up from germline, CDR1 is MDHEN and CDR2 is SYDVKM. The V gene lost 5 bases and the J gene lost 6 bases, with 9 bases spanning the gap. This CDR3 is 12 amino acids long. CDR3 amino acids: CASSIEPDTQYF. The CDR3 DNA sequence: TGTGCCAGCAGTATTGAACCGGATACGCAGTATTTT.

Comment on this clonotype: Since the CDR3 does not end with the conserved phenylalanine or tryptophan, this likely comes from a read error. The chain recombines TRBV24-1 with TRBJ2-4; 11 nucleotides line up with TRBD2. Germline lookup yields CDR1 KGHDR and CDR2 SFDVKD. Trimming took 3 bases from V and 6 from J; bases not matched to a gene: 9. The CDR3 length is 17 residues. CDR3 region: CATSDLLAGGPTNIQYS. The CDR3 DNA is TGTGCCACCAGTGATCTTTTAGCGGGAGGGCCTACAAACATTCAGTACTCC.

This chain links TRBV9 with TRBJ1-2; TRBD1 might be the D (6 bases). The CDR3 spans 15 residues. The germline V and J ends were trimmed by 3 bases and 5 bases, with 17 bases remaining between them. Germline V gene data show CDR1 as SGDLS and CDR2 as YYNGEE. The CDR3 loop reads CASSGRRGGKYGYTF. In nucleotides, the CDR3 is TGTGCCAGCAGCGGTCGCAGAGGGGGGAAATATGGCTACACCTTC.

This clonotype was observed at least ten times. The CDR3 loop is CSAPPFPLAGRPDTQYF. DNA of the CDR3: TGCAGTGCTCCTCCGTTTCCACTAGCGGGAAGGCCAGATACGCAGTATTTT. This chain connects TRBV20-1 to TRBJ2-3; 10 positions agree with TRBD2. CDR1 is DFQATT and CDR2 is SNEGSKA in the germline V gene (reference sequence). Losses at the gene ends were 5 bases for V and 4 bases for J; bases not matched to a gene: 15. This CDR3 has 17 residues.